This T cell receptor beta chain comes out of a study of radiotherapy plus CTLA-4 blockade in lung cancer. Study as a whole: Disease control was achieved by 31% of patients, and objective responses by less than 20%. Study-wide findings and caveats: Radiotherapy plus ipilimumab was followed by expansion in blood of tumor-derived TCR clones.

This CDR3 region has 18 residues. V gave up 2 bases and J gave up 4 bases; unmatched junction bases: 8. CDR1 and CDR2 (germline): SGDLS, YYNGEE. Clones were read by immunoSEQ multiplex PCR, and TCRdb kept only the in-frame ones, dropping some. Of 75,000 to 100,000 clones in the sample, 65% to 80% are singletons; the top ten hold 2.8%. About this clone: Antigen specificity is unknown.

The V call is TRBV9, the J call TRBJ2-2; TRBD2 agrees at 13 bases. Sequenced material: peripheral blood, taken from a patient treated with radiotherapy plus ipilimumab. This receptor was obtained from a human donor with non-small cell lung cancer who had a partial response to radiotherapy plus ipilimumab. Some clones in this sample may be carry-over from other donors' samples. CDR3 in amino acids: CASSVGLAGAAGTGELFF. DNA of the CDR3: TGTGCCAGCAGCGTCGGACTAGCGGGGGCCGCCGGCACCGGGGAGCTGTTTTTT.